The 14 T cell receptor beta chains listed next were all sequenced from one sample in a study of T cell responses to AZD1222 COVID-19 vaccine. The repertoire was sequenced with immunoSEQ multiplex PCR; TCRdb's copy has only in-frame clones and lacks some. Of about 170,000 clones listed, roughly 92% are singletons. This specimen was peripheral blood, taken on day 0 of AZD1222 vaccination. The receptors here all came from an adult in good health.

This clone has just one count. J is TRBJ1-4 and V is TRBV12-3 or TRBV12-4; weak D call: TRBD1 (5 bases). This CDR3 region has 13 residues. V lost 4 bases and J lost 7, with 10 bases in between. The CDR3 sequence: CASSSGTSEKLFF. DNA for the CDR3: TGTGCCAGCAGTTCCGGGACGAGTGAAAAACTGTTTTTT.

The chain combines TRBV28 with TRBJ1-2; D unresolved. The germline V gene encodes CDR1 MDHEN and CDR2 SYDVKM. The CDR3 sequence is 11 residues long. Trimming removed 7 bases from V and 4 bases from J, with 7 bases in between. In DNA, the CDR3 is TGTGCCAGCACGGTGGGCTATGGCTACACCTTC. It encodes CASTVGYGYTF.

This chain joins TRBV5-1 and TRBJ1-6; perhaps TRBD1 as D (6 bases). Germline V gene lookup returns CDR1 SGHRS and CDR2 YFSETQ. V lost 4 bases and J lost 4, with 9 bases in between. The CDR3 is made up of 14 amino acids. CDR3: CASSGGSYNSPLHF. In nucleotides, the CDR3 is TGCGCCAGCAGCGGGGGCTCATATAATTCACCCCTCCACTTT.

The chain recombines TRBV6-5 with TRBJ2-1; D perhaps matches TRBD1 (6 bases). Germline CDR1 reads MNHEY; CDR2 reads SVGAGI. CDR3 length: 14 residues. V lost 2 bases to trimming and J lost 6 bases, with 11 bases between them. CDR3: CASSYVGGTNEQFF. The DNA of the CDR3 is TGTGCCAGCAGTTACGTAGGGGGAACCAATGAGCAGTTCTTC.

The genes are TRBV9 and TRBJ2-2, with 9 nucleotides matching TRBD2. CDR1 is SGDLS and CDR2 is YYNGEE in the germline V gene. The CDR3 runs to 15 residues. V lost 3 bases and J lost 4; bases outside the gene matches: 4. Here the CDR3 DNA reads TGTGCCAGCAGCGACCAGCGGGGGGCCACCGGGGAGCTGTTTTTT. Encoded protein: CASSDQRGATGELFF.

V is TRBV30 and J is TRBJ1-4; possibly TRBD1 for D (5 bases). Deletions cut 6 bases from V and 1 base from J, with 9 bases between. The length of the CDR3 is 13 residues. Germline values: CDR1 GTSNPN, CDR2 SVGIG (reference sequence). The CDR3 loop reads CACFRGTNEKLFF. The CDR3 nucleotides read TGTGCCTGTTTTAGGGGAACTAATGAAAAACTGTTTTTT.

The chain carries TRBV3-1 (or the pseudogene TRBV3-2) and TRBJ2-1; D ambiguous. Germline V gene data show CDR1 as LGHDT and CDR2 as YNNKEL (reference sequence). CDR3 length: 18 amino acids. With 4 bases removed from V and 2 bases from J, the gap between germline ends came to 21 bases. CDR3 DNA sequence: TGTGCCAGCAGCCGGTCGGAACAGCTACGCACAACCTACAATGAGCAGTTCTTC. This encodes CASSRSEQLRTTYNEQFF.

CDR3 residues: CASSEGGNYGYTF. The CDR3 region has the DNA TGTGCCAGCAGTGAGGGAGGGAACTATGGCTACACCTTC. V is TRBV6-1 and J is TRBJ1-2; D gene unclear. In germline, CDR1 is MNHNS, CDR2 SASEGT. V was clipped by 3 bases and J by 2 bases, with 7 bases between them. The CDR3 loop spans 13 amino acids.

The rearrangement joins TRBV7-3 to TRBJ1-1, with D uncertain. Trimming took 3 bases from V and 0 from J, leaving 5 bases between them. Germline V lookup: CDR1 SGHTA, CDR2 FQGTGA. The CDR3 covers 13 residues. This CDR3 reads CASSFSLNTEAFF. The CDR3 nucleotides read TGTGCCAGCAGCTTCTCCCTGAACACTGAAGCTTTCTTT. The variable domain in full, completed from reference TRBV7-3 and TRBJ1-1, reads GAGVSQTPSNKVTEKGKYVELRCDPISGHTALYWYRQSLGQGPEFLIYFQGTGAADDSGLPNDRFFAVRPEGSVSTLKIQRTERGDSAVYLCASSFSLNTEAFFGQGTRLTVV.

The rearrangement links TRBV6-5 to TRBJ2-7; 10 nucleotides match TRBD1. The CDR3 has 14 amino acids. V shed 7 bases and J 6 bases; nucleotides not matched to a gene: 9. Germline CDR1 MNHEY, CDR2 SVGAGI. The CDR3 DNA reads as TGTGCCAGCATTCCACCGGGACAGGGGCGCGAGCAGTACTTC. As protein: CASIPPGQGREQYF.

This sequence joins TRBV5-4 and TRBJ1-1; tentative D call: TRBD1 (5 bases). The germline gives CDR1 SGHNT, CDR2 YYREEE (reference sequence). Trimming removed 0 bases at V and 11 bases at J, with 17 bases between. This CDR3 spans 14 amino acids. The CDR3 region is CASSLVGERAGAFF. In nucleotides, the CDR3 is TGTGCCAGCAGCTTGGTAGGGGAGAGGGCGGGCGCTTTCTTT.

The chain couples TRBV4-2 to TRBJ1-3; 7 nucleotides match TRBD1. The V and J ends lost 3 bases and 0 bases, in that order; junction bases with no gene match: 8. This CDR3 has 17 residues. Germline-derived CDR1 and CDR2 are LGHNA and YNFKEQ. The CDR3 protein is CASSQQTGTSSGNTIYF. In DNA form, the CDR3 reads TGTGCCAGCAGCCAGCAGACAGGGACGAGCTCTGGAAACACCATATATTTT.

This clone occurred once. Additional DNA sequences in this sample encode the identical CDR3. The chain combines TRBV18 with TRBJ2-5, with 9 bases aligning to TRBD1. The J segment lost 1 base and the V segment lost 6 bases, leaving 3 bases of the junction unmatched. The CDR3 extends over 14 amino acids. The germline CDR1 and CDR2 sequences are KGHSH and LQKENI. The CDR3 sequence: CASSPGQGQETQYF. The DNA for the CDR3 is TGTGCCAGCTCCCCGGGACAGGGCCAAGAGACCCAGTACTTC. The whole variable domain, filled in from reference TRBV18 and TRBJ2-5, reads NAGVMQNPRHLVRRRGQEARLRCSPMKGHSHVYWYRQLPEEGLKFMVYLQKENIIDESGMPKERFSAEFPKEGPSILRIQQVVRGDSAAYFCASSPGQGQETQYFGPGTRLLVL.

The V call is TRBV6-5, the J call TRBJ2-3; TRBD2 might be the D (5 bases). CDR3 size: 15 residues. Trimming shortened V by 3 bases and J by 1 base, and 11 bases separated the two germline ends. In germline, CDR1 is MNHEY, CDR2 SVGAGI. In DNA form, the CDR3 reads TGTGCCAGCAGTTATACTAGTTTTGGCACAGATACGCAGTATTTT. This gives the protein CASSYTSFGTDTQYF.